This TCR beta chain was recovered during a study of shared clonotypes between healthy human individuals. This CDR3 comprises 14 residues. V was pared by 2 bases and J by 9 bases, with 13 bases between. Germline-derived CDR1 and CDR2 are MDHEN and SYDVKM. Division of CD4+ cells produced a CD45RA+ naive subset and a CD45RA-negative memory subset. The table came from immunoSEQ multiplex PCR; TCRdb's copy has only in-frame clones and leaves some out. The table records about 2.4 million clones, over 85% of them present only once. The chain joins TRBV28 to TRBJ2-2, with D perhaps assigned TRBD1 or TRBD2 (5 bases each). The material sequenced was naive CD4+ T cells from PBMCs. Noted subset: CD45RA+ positively selected. This TCR was sampled from a man between 18 and 35 years old in good health. Some clones in this sample may be carry-over from other donors' samples. The DNA of the CDR3 is TGTGCCAGCAGTTTAGATGCCTCGGGGCGGGAGCTGTTTTTT. Translated, it gives CASSLDASGRELFF.